The clone carrying this T cell receptor (beta chain) was seen a handful of times. The repertoire was sequenced with immunoSEQ multiplex PCR; TCRdb's copy has only in-frame clones and lacks some. In the table there are around 200,000 clones, about nine tenths of which are singletons. The sample is drawn from a study of blood T cell repertoires in COVID-19. The sequence was obtained from a woman in her forties with acute COVID-19. The specimen sequenced was PBMCs or T cells enriched from blood (not recorded which).

The CDR3 bases are TGTGCCAGTAGAGAGGACAGGGACACTGAAGCTTTCTTT. Amino acid sequence: CASREDRDTEAFF. The J gene is TRBJ1-1, the V gene TRBV19; the match to TRBD1 covers 8 bases. The CDR3 contains 13 residues. CDR1 is LNHDA and CDR2 is SQIVND in the germline V gene (reference sequence). V lost 6 bases to trimming and J lost 3 bases; unmatched junction nucleotides: 3.